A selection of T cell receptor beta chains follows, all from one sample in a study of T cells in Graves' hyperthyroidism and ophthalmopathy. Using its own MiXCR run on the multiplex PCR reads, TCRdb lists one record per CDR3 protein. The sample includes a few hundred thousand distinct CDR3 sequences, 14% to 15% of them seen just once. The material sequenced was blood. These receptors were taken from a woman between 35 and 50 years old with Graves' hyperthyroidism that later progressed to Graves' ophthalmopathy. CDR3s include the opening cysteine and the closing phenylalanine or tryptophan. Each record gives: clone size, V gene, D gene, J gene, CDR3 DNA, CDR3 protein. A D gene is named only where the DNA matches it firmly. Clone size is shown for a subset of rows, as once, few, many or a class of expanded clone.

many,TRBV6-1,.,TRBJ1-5,TGTGCCAGCAGACCCGACTATAGCAATCAGCCCCAGCATTTT,CASRPDYSNQPQHF
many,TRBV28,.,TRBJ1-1,TGTGCCACGCGCCCGAGGACGGGGGGGAGCACTGAAGCTTTCTTT,CATRPRTGGSTEAFF
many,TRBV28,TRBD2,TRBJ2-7,TGTGCCAGCAGTGGTTCGGGAGGGCCACACGAGCAGTACTTC,CASSGSGGPHEQYF
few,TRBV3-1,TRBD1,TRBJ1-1,TGTGCCAGCTCCGGACAGGGGGACACTGAAGCTTTCTTT,CASSGQGDTEAFF
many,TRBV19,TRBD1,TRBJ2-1,TGTGCCAGTAGAACGGGACAGGGTTATGAGCAGTTCTTC,CASRTGQGYEQFF
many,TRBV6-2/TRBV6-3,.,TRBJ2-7,TGTGCCAGCAGTTACTGGGGGTCCACTCCCCCACAGTACTTC,CASSYWGSTPPQYF
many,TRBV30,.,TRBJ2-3,TGTGCCTGGAGTGGGGACTTTGGATCTAGCACAGATACGCAGTATTTT,CAWSGDFGSSTDTQYF
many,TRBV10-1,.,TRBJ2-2,TGCGCCAGAAGGACGGCGAACACCGGGGAGCTGTTTTTT,CARRTANTGELFF
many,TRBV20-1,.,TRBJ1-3,TGCAGTGCGGGGGGAGGTGCAGGGTCCGGAAACACCATATATTTT,CSAGGGAGSGNTIYF
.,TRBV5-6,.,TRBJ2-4,TGTGCCAGCAGCGGTGACACGCAGGGGGCCAAAAACATTCAGTACTTC,CASSGDTQGAKNIQYF
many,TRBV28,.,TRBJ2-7,TGTGCCAGCAGAACTTTATGGGGCGGAATACTTTACGAGCAGTACTTC,CASRTLWGGILYEQYF
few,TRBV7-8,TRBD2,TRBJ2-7,TGTGCCAGCAGGCAGGGACTAGCGGGAGAGTCTGCCTTCGAGCAGTACTTC,CASRQGLAGESAFEQYF
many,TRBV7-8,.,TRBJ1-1,TGTGCCAGCACCACTAGGACTGAGGAAGCTTTCTTT,CASTTRTEEAFF
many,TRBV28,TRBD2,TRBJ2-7,TGTGCCAGCAGACTTAGGCTAGCGGGAGTCCACGAGCAGTACTTC,CASRLRLAGVHEQYF
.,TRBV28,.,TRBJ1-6,TGTGCCAGCAGTCAGTACAGTTTGGAAACACCCCTCCACTTT,CASSQYSLETPLHF
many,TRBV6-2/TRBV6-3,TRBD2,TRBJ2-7,TGTGCCAGCAGTTACTCGACCGGGCTAGCGGGAGGTTACGAGCAGTACTTC,CASSYSTGLAGGYEQYF
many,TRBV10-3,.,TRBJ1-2,TGTGCCATCAGTGAGAGCTGGCAGGGCATCGGCTACACCTTC,CAISESWQGIGYTF
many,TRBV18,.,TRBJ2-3,TGTGCCAGCTCACCACCTGCAGGGCTAAATACGCAGTATTTT,CASSPPAGLNTQYF
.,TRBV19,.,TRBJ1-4,TGTGCCAGTAGTATCGGAGGGTTCTCTGATGAAAAACTGTTTTTT,CASSIGGFSDEKLFF
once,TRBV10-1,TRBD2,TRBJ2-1,TGCGCCAGCAGTGAGTATGGACTAGCGGGAGGGCGAAATGAGCAGTTCTTC,CASSEYGLAGGRNEQFF
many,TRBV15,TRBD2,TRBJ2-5,TGTGCCACCAGCAGAGATTGGCTAGCGGAGAAAGAGACCCAGTACTTC,CATSRDWLAEKETQYF
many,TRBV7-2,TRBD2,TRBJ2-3,TGTGCCAGCAGCTTAGAGCGGGAGGTATCAGATACGCAGTATTTT,CASSLEREVSDTQYF
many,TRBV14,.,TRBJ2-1,TGTGCCAGCAGCCGTTATATTACAAGTACTTCCTACAATGAGCAGTTCTTC,CASSRYITSTSYNEQFF
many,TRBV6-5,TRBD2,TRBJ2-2,TGTGCCAGCAGTCAAACTAGCGGGGGGACCGGGGAGCTGTTTTTT,CASSQTSGGTGELFF
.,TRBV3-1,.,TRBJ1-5,TGTGCCAGCAGCCCCCCCCCGGGGCAGCCCCAGCATTTT,CASSPPPGQPQHF
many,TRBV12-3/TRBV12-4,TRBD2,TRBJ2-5,TGTGCCAGCGGAGAAAGTGGCCTAACTAGCGGCAAACAGACCCAGTACTTC,CASGESGLTSGKQTQYF
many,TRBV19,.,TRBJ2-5,TGTGCCAGTAGTACCGGACTAGTCGGGACACTCCAAGAGACCCAGTACTTC,CASSTGLVGTLQETQYF
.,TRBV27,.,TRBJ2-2,TGTGCCAGCAGTTCCCAAACCGGGGAGCTGTTTTTT,CASSSQTGELFF
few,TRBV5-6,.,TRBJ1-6,TGTGCCAGCAGCTTCATTCCGAATTCACCCCTCCACTTT,CASSFIPNSPLHF
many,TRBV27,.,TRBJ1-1,TGTGCCAGCGGAATATACGGGGACACTGAAGCTTTCTTT,CASGIYGDTEAFF
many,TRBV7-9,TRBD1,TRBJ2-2,TGTGCCAGCAGCTTGGGACAGGGGTTCTCCGGGGAGCTGTTTTTT,CASSLGQGFSGELFF
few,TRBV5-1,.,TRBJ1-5,TGCGCCAGCAGCTTGGAGGGCAGAGCTGATCAGCCCCAGCATTTT,CASSLEGRADQPQHF
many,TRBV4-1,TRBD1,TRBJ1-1,TGCGCCAGCAGCCAACCACGGGACAGCATGAACACTGAAGCTTTCTTT,CASSQPRDSMNTEAFF
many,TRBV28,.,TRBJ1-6,TGTGCCAGCAGTTTCGCCCTGGACAGAAGTAGTGATTCACCCCTCCACTTT,CASSFALDRSSDSPLHF
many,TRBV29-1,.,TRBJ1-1,TGCAGCGCTCGTGGGACGGTGAACACTGAAGCTTTCTTT,CSARGTVNTEAFF
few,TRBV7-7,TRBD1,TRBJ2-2,TGTGCTAGCAGCTTAGGCAGGGGGCCCACCGGGGAGCTGTTTTTT,CASSLGRGPTGELFF
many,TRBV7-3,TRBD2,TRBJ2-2,TGTGCCAGCAGCTTAAGGTCCCTAGAACCGGGACTACCAACCGGGGAGCTGTTTTTT,CASSLRSLEPGLPTGELFF
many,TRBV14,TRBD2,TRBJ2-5,TGTGCCAGCAGCCAAGTTTCCGGGAGCGGGGAAGAGACCCAGTACTTC,CASSQVSGSGEETQYF
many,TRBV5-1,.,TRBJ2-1,TGCGCCAGCAGCTTGGCTCCGGGACGGTATGAGCAGTTCTTC,CASSLAPGRYEQFF
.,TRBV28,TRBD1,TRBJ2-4,TGTGCCAGCAGTTTGGGCCGGGACAGTCAGTACTTC,CASSLGRDSQYF
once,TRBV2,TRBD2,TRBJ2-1,TGTGCCAGCAGTGTCTGTACTAGCGGGATCTACAATGAGCAGTTCTTC,CASSVCTSGIYNEQFF
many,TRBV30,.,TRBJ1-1,TGTGCCTGGAACAAAGTGGGAAAGGAAGCTTTCTTT,CAWNKVGKEAFF
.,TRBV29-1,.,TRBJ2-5,TGCAGCGTTGCGGGAGTCGAGACCCAGTACTTC,CSVAGVETQYF
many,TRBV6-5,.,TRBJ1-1,TGTGCCAGCAGTTACTCGGGGTGGGGAAGGGGAGTGAACACTGAAGCTTTCTTT,CASSYSGWGRGVNTEAFF
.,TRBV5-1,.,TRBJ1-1,TGCGCCAGCAGCTTAGGAATCCGGACGAACACTGAAGCTTTCTTT,CASSLGIRTNTEAFF
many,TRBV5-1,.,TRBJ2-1,TGCGCCAGCAGCTTGTCTCAGGGATGGAATGAGCAGTTCTTC,CASSLSQGWNEQFF
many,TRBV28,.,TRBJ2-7,TGTGCCAGCACTTCCCCCCGCTACTCTGTGGGCTACGAGCAGTACTTC,CASTSPRYSVGYEQYF
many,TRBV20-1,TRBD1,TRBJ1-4,TGCAGTGCTGGGGGACAGGTTGAAAAACTGTTTTTT,CSAGGQVEKLFF
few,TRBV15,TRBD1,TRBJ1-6,TGTGCCACCAGCAGAGAAGAGACAGGGGGTTCACCCCTCCACTTT,CATSREETGGSPLHF
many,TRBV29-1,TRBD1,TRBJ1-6,TGCAGCGTCGGAACAGGGGGCATGAGCTCCTATAATTCACCCCTCCACTTT,CSVGTGGMSSYNSPLHF
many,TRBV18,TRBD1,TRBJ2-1,TGTGCCAGCTCACCACCTTCGGGACAGGCGCAGTTCTTC,CASSPPSGQAQFF
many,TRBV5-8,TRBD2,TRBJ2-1,TGTGCCAGCAGACTCCGGACTAGCGCTCGGAATGAGCAGTTCTTC,CASRLRTSARNEQFF
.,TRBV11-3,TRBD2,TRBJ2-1,TGTGCCAGCAGCCCCCAGCGGGAGGCTTCCTACAATGAGCAGTTCTTC,CASSPQREASYNEQFF